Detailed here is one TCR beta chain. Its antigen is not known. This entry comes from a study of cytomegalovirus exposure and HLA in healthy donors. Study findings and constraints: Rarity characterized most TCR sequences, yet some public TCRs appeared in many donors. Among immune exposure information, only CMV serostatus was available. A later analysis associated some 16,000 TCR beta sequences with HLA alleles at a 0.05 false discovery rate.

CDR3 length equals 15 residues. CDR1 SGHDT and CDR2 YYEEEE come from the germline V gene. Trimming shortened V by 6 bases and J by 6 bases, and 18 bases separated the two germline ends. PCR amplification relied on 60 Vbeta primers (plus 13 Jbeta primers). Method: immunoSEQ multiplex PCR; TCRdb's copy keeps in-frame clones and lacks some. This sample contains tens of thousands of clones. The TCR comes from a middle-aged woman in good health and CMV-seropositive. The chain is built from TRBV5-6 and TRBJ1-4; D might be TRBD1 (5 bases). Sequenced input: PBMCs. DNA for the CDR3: TGTGCCAGCACCCTCTACGGGGGAGGGGATGAAAAACTGTTTTTT. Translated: CASTLYGGGDEKLFF. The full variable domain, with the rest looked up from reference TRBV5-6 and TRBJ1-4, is DAGVTQSPTHLIKTRGQQVTLRCSPKSGHDTVSWYQQALGQGPQFIFQYYEEEERQRGNFPDRFSGHQFPNYSSELNVNALLLGDSALYLCASTLYGGGDEKLFFGSGTQLSVL.